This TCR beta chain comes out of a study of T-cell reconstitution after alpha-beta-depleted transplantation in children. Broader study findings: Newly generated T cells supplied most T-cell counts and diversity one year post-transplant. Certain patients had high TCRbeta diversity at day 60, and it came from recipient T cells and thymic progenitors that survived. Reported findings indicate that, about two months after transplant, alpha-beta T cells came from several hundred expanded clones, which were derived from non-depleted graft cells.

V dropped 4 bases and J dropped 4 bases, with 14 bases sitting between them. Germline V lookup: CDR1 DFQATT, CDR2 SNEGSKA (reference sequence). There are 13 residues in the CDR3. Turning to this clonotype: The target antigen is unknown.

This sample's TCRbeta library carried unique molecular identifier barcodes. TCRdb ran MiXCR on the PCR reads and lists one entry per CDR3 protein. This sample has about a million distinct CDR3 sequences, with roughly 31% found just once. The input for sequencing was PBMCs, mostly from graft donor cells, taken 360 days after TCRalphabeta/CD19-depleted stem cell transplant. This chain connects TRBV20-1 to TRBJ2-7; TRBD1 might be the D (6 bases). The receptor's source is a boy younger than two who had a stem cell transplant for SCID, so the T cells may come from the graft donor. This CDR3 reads CSAKGQTQYEQYF. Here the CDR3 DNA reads TGCAGTGCTAAAGGACAGACCCAATACGAGCAGTACTTC.